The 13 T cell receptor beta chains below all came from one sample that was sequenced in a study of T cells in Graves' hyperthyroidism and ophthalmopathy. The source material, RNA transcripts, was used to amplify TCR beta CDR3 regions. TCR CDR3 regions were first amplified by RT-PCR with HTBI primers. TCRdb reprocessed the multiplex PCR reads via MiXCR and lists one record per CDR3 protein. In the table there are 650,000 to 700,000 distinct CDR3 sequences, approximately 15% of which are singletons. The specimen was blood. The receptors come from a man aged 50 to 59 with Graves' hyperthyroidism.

As DNA, the CDR3 is TGTGCCAGCAGAGCCGGGACAGGGGTTTATGGCTACACCTTC. As protein: CASRAGTGVYGYTF. The chain is built from TRBV27 and TRBJ1-2, with TRBD1 matching over 10 bases. CDR1 MNHEY and CDR2 SMNVEV come from the germline V gene (reference sequence). The CDR3 extends over 14 amino acids. The junction had 6 bases not matched to a gene; V was cut back by 6 bases and J by 5 bases.

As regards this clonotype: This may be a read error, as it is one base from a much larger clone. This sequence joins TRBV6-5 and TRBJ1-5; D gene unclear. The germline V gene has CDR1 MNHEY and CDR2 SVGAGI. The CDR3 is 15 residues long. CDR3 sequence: CASNYSWGGNQPQHF. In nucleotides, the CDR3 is TGTGCCAGCAATTACTCATGGGGAGGCAATCAGCCCCAGCATTTT.

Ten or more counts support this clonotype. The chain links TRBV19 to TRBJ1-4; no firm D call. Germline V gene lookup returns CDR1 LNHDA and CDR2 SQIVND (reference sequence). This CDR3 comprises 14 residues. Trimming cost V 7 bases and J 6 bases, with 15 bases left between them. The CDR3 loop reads CASKDGDPDEKLFF. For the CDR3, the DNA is TGTGCCAGTAAGGATGGAGACCCGGATGAAAAACTGTTTTTT.

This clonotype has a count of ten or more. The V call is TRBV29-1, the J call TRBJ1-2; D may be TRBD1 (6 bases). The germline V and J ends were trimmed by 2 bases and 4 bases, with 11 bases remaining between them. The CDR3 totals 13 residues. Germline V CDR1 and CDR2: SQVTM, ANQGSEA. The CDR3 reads CSVETGSGYGYTF. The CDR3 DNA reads TGCAGCGTTGAAACAGGGAGCGGCTATGGCTACACCTTC.

In DNA, the CDR3 is TGTGCCAGCAGTTCGATGGGCGCAGATGAAGCTTTCTTT. It is translated as CASSSMGADEAFF. V gene TRBV27 combines with J gene TRBJ1-1; D not resolved. Germline loops: CDR1 MNHEY, CDR2 SMNVEV (reference sequence). Trimming left V 4 bases short and J 7 bases short, with 13 bases between. CDR3 length: 13 residues.

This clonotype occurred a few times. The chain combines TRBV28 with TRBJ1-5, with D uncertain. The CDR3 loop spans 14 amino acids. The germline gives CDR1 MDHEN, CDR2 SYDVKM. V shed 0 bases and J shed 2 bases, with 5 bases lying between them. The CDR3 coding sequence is TGTGCCAGCAGTTTATGGGCAGGCAATCAGCCCCAGCATTTT. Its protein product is CASSLWAGNQPQHF.

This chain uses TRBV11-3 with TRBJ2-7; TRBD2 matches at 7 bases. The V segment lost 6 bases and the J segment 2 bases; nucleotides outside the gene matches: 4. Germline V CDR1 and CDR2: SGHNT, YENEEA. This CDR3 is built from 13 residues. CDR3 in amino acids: CASSGEGPYEQYF. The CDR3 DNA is TGTGCCAGCAGTGGGGAGGGCCCCTACGAGCAGTACTTC.

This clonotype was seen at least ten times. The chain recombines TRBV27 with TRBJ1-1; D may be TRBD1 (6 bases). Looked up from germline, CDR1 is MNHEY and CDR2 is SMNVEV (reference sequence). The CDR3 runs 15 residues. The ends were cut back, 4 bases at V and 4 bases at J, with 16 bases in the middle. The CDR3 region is CASSSPQRGGTEAFF. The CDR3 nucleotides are TGTGCCAGCAGTTCCCCTCAAAGGGGGGGCACTGAAGCTTTCTTT.

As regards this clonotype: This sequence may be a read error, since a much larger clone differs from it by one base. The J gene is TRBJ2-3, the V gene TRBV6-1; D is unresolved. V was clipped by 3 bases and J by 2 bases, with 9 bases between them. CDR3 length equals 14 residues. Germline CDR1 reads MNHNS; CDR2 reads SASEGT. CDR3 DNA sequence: TGTGCCAGCAGTGAGATAGAGGACACAGATACGCAGTATTTT. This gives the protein CASSEIEDTDTQYF.

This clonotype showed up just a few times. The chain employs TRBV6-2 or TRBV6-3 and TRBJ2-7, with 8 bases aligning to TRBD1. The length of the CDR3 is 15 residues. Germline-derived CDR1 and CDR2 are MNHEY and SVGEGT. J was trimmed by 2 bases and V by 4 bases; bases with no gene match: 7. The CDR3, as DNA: TGTGCCAGCAGTTTCCCGGGACAGGAGCCCTACGAGCAGTACTTC. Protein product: CASSFPGQEPYEQYF.

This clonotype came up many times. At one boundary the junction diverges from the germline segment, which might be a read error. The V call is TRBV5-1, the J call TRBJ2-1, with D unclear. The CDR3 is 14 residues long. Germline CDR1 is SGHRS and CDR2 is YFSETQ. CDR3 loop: CASSFRSSYNEQFF. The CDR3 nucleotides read TGTGCCAGCAGCTTTCGCTCTAGCTACAATGAGCAGTTCTTC.

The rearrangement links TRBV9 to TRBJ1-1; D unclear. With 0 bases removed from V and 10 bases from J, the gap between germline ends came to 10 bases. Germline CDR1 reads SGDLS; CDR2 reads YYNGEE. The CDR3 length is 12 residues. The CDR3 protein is CASSVEGVGAFF. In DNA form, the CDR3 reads TGTGCCAGCAGCGTAGAAGGCGTTGGAGCTTTCTTT. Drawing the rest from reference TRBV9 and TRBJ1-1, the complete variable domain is DSGVTQTPKHLITATGQRVTLRCSPRSGDLSVYWYQQSLDQGLQFLIQYYNGEERAKGNILERFSAQQFPDLHSELNLSSLELGDSALYFCASSVEGVGAFFGQGTRLTVV.

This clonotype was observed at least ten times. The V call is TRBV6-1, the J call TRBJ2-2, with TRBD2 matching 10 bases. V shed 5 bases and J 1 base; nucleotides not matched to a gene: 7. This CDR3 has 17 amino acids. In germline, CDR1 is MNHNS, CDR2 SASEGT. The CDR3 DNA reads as TGTGCCAGCAGTCAACCGGGACTAGCGAGGAACACCGGGGAGCTGTTTTTT. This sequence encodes CASSQPGLARNTGELFF.